The 23 T cell receptor beta chains reported below all come from one sample, sequenced in a study of T cells in Graves' hyperthyroidism and ophthalmopathy. There were TCR beta CDR3 regions amplified from RNA transcripts. The HTBI primer set drove a first-round RT-PCR of the TCR CDR3. TCRdb redid the calling of the multiplex PCR reads with MiXCR, one entry per CDR3 protein. The table shows around 620,000 distinct CDR3 sequences, with 46% occurring only once. Specimen: peripheral blood or thyroid tissue (not recorded which). Receptors were obtained from an adult woman with Graves' disease, either hyperthyroidism or ophthalmopathy (not recorded which).

This clonotype was detected once. The chain employs TRBV7-9 and TRBJ1-6; maybe TRBD1 (6 bases). Germline CDR1 and CDR2: SEHNR and FQNEAQ (reference sequence). V was cut by 2 bases and J by 10 bases, with 15 bases left in between. This CDR3 is 15 amino acids long. The CDR3 DNA follows: TGTGCCAGCAGCTTATCCCGGACAGTGGAATCACCCCTCCACTTT. As protein: CASSLSRTVESPLHF.

This clonotype has at least ten counts. This chain uses TRBV20-1 with TRBJ2-7; possibly TRBD1 for D (6 bases). The CDR3 length is 14 residues. Germline CDR1 and CDR2: DFQATT and SNEGSKA (reference sequence). V was trimmed by 0 bases and J by 6 bases, leaving 15 bases between them. The CDR3 coding sequence is TGCAGTGCTAGAGATAATTCAGGGACACGCGAGCAGTACTTC. It translates to CSARDNSGTREQYF.

At least ten counts were recorded for this clonotype. DNA of the CDR3: TGTGCCACCAGCAGAGATCTTAAGGGAACCCAGTACTTC. Translated: CATSRDLKGTQYF. The V call is TRBV15, the J call TRBJ2-5; no clear D gene. The CDR3 runs to 13 residues. The V and J ends lost 0 bases and 8 bases respectively, with 10 bases between them. Looked up from germline, CDR1 is LNHNV and CDR2 is YYDKDF (reference sequence).

This clonotype was recorded at least ten times. This chain connects TRBV7-9 to TRBJ1-5; possibly TRBD1 for D (5 bases). The CDR3 is 13 residues long. Trimming cost V 1 base and J 5 bases, with 6 bases left between them. Germline V gene sequence: CDR1 SEHNR, CDR2 FQNEAQ (reference sequence). CDR3 in DNA: TGTGCCAGCAGCTTAGGACAGCATCAGCCCCAGCATTTT. This translates into CASSLGQHQPQHF.

V is TRBV20-1 and J is TRBJ2-5; 7 bases are a match to TRBD2. CDR3 length: 14 residues. The trim removed 8 bases at V and 4 bases at J, leaving 13 bases unmatched. Germline V gives CDR1 DFQATT, CDR2 SNEGSKA (reference sequence). CDR3 in amino acids: CSLDWGGGRETQYF. CDR3 sequence (DNA): TGCAGTTTAGATTGGGGGGGAGGTCGAGAGACCCAGTACTTC.

The chain joins TRBV29-1 to TRBJ2-7; 7 nucleotides match TRBD1. Trimming cost V 7 bases and J 6 bases; bases outside gene matches: 6. Germline assignment: CDR1 SQVTM and CDR2 ANQGSEA. This CDR3 has 11 residues. The CDR3 DNA reads as TGCAGCGGGCGACAGGGCGGCGAGCAGTACTTC. Translating it yields CSGRQGGEQYF.

The gene calls are TRBV7-2 and TRBJ2-7; D gene ambiguous. V was trimmed by 4 bases and J by 3 bases, leaving 7 bases between them. From germline, CDR1 is SGHTA and CDR2 FQGNSA. CDR3 length: 12 residues. The DNA of the CDR3 is TGTGCCAGCAGCTCGCAATACTACGAGCAGTACTTC. Protein sequence: CASSSQYYEQYF.

This clonotype was observed at least ten times. V gene TRBV7-8 combines with J gene TRBJ2-7; 9 bases match TRBD2. The CDR3 is made up of 15 amino acids. Per germline, CDR1 SGHVS and CDR2 FQNEAQ. V was clipped by 0 bases and J by 6 bases; unmatched bases: 6. The CDR3 loop is CASSLAASGIREQYF. The CDR3 DNA is TGTGCCAGCAGCTTAGCGGCTAGCGGGATTCGCGAGCAGTACTTC.

In this sample, this clonotype turned up a few times. The J gene is TRBJ1-5, the V gene TRBV24-1; unclear D gene. Germline assignment: CDR1 KGHDR and CDR2 SFDVKD. Trimming stripped 4 bases from V and 3 bases from J, with 12 bases between. The CDR3 length is 15 residues. The CDR3 sequence: CATSDSLGPNQPQHF. The CDR3 bases are TGTGCCACCAGTGACTCCTTGGGCCCCAATCAGCCCCAGCATTTT.

Details on this clonotype: A read error may produce the germline difference seen at one junction end. The chain links TRBV7-2 to TRBJ2-2, with 7 bases matching TRBD1. Per germline, CDR1 SGHTA and CDR2 FQGNSA. The CDR3 length is 15 residues. CDR3 nucleotide sequence: TGTGCCAACAGCGATCGACAGGGTCAGGCCGGGGAGCTGTTTTTT. The encoded protein is CANSDRQGQAGELFF.

This clonotype was recorded at least ten times. The chain recombines TRBV12-3 or TRBV12-4 with TRBJ1-5; 7 nucleotides align to TRBD1. The CDR3 is 15 residues long. V gave up 6 bases and J gave up 1 base; unmatched junction bases: 6. For the CDR3, the DNA is TGTGCCAGCAGGCAGGACAGGATGAGCAATCAGCCCCAGCATTTT. Protein: CASRQDRMSNQPQHF.

This clonotype was detected many times. The gene calls are TRBV3-1 and TRBJ1-2, with 7 bases lining up with TRBD1. After removal of 3 bases from V and 2 bases from J, the junction contained 9 bases not matched to a gene. The CDR3 covers 16 residues. Germline CDR1 reads LGHDT; CDR2 reads YNNKEL (reference sequence). In DNA, the CDR3 is TGTGCCAGCAGCCACGAGCAGGGGGATCGGAACTATGGCTACACCTTC. Residues: CASSHEQGDRNYGYTF.

CDR3 loop: CASRVLPGTEAFF. The CDR3 nucleotides read TGTGCCAGCAGGGTTCTTCCGGGGACGGAAGCTTTCTTT. The J gene is TRBJ1-1, the V gene TRBV6-5, with a tentative D call TRBD1 (5 bases). In germline, CDR1 is MNHEY, CDR2 SVGAGI. V was cut by 6 bases and J by 8 bases, with 16 bases left in between. The length of the CDR3 is 13 residues.

This clonotype was seen at least ten times. The gene calls are TRBV20-1 and TRBJ1-5; TRBD1 is a possible D gene (6 bases). Germline loops: CDR1 DFQATT, CDR2 SNEGSKA (reference sequence). The CDR3 contains 15 residues. V was cut by 0 bases and J by 5 bases, with 14 bases left in between. The chain's CDR3 is CSAREPRTVYQPQHF. The CDR3 coding sequence is TGCAGTGCTAGAGAACCAAGGACAGTATATCAGCCCCAGCATTTT.

At least ten counts were recorded for this clonotype. The rearrangement uses TRBV5-5 and TRBJ1-1; D gene unclear. Germline CDR1 reads SGHKS; CDR2 reads YYEKEE (reference sequence). V was pared by 2 bases and J by 5 bases, with 13 bases between. The CDR3 has 14 amino acids. CDR3 sequence: CASSFDNHRTEAFF. CDR3 coding DNA: TGTGCCAGCAGCTTTGACAACCACCGTACTGAAGCTTTCTTT. The full variable domain, rest sourced from reference TRBV5-5 and TRBJ1-1, is DAGVTQSPTHLIKTRGQQVTLRCSPISGHKSVSWYQQVLGQGPQFIFQYYEKEERGRGNFPDRFSARQFPNYSSELNVNALLLGDSALYLCASSFDNHRTEAFFGQGTRLTVV.

The chain joins TRBV5-6 to TRBJ2-2, with D perhaps matching TRBD1 or TRBD2 (7 bases each). The ends were cut back, 8 bases at V and 0 bases at J, with 17 bases in the middle. From germline, CDR1 is SGHDT and CDR2 YYEEEE. The CDR3 contains 16 residues. CDR3 in DNA: TGTGCCAGTGAGGGGGCTAGCGGCCCGAACACCGGGGAGCTGTTTTTT. Translating it yields CASEGASGPNTGELFF.

This chain links TRBV7-9 with TRBJ1-2; 8 bases agree with TRBD1. V dropped 9 bases and J dropped 9; count of bases not matched to a gene: 12. The germline gives CDR1 SEHNR, CDR2 FQNEAQ (reference sequence). The CDR3 runs to 13 residues. The CDR3 nucleotides read TGTGCCAGTAGTAAGGGACAGGTGGACAGCTACACCTTC. Translated: CASSKGQVDSYTF. Full variable domain (outside the CDR3, taken from reference TRBV7-9 and TRBJ1-2): DTGVSQNPRHKITKRGQNVTFRCDPISEHNRLYWYRQTLGQGPEFLTYFQNEAQLEKSRLLSDRFSAERPKGSFSTLEIQRTEQGDSAMYLCASSKGQVDSYTFGSGTRLTVV.

This clonotype turned up a few times. The chain uses TRBV20-1 and TRBJ1-2, with D maybe TRBD1 (6 bases). The CDR3 has 13 residues. Trimming removed 3 bases from V and 7 bases from J, with 15 bases in between. Looked up from germline, CDR1 is DFQATT and CDR2 is SNEGSKA (reference sequence). CDR3 region: CSARAGVGVGYTF. In DNA, the CDR3 is TGCAGTGCTAGGGCAGGGGTTGGAGTTGGCTACACCTTC.

A few counts support this clonotype. This chain uses TRBV25-1 with TRBJ1-4; no clear D. This CDR3 region has 13 residues. The V and J ends lost 5 bases and 7 bases respectively, with 11 bases between them. Looked up from germline, CDR1 is MGHDK and CDR2 is SYGVNS. The CDR3 DNA sequence: TGTGCCAGCAGTAGAGCGGGTGGTGAAAAACTGTTTTTT. Its translation: CASSRAGGEKLFF.

This clonotype has at least ten counts. The chain joins TRBV7-8 to TRBJ2-2; 11 positions match TRBD1. CDR1 is SGHVS, CDR2 FQNEAQ, per germline. The CDR3 is 17 residues long. The trim removed 5 bases at V and 6 bases at J, leaving 11 bases unmatched. CDR3 sequence reads: CASSAKSRDRGSGELFF. Written as DNA, the CDR3 is TGTGCCAGCAGCGCCAAGAGCCGGGACAGGGGGTCCGGGGAGCTGTTTTTT.

V usage is TRBV2 and J usage is TRBJ2-1; the match to TRBD1 covers 7 bases. This CDR3 contains 12 residues. The germline CDR1 and CDR2 sequences are SNHLY and FYNNEI. Trimming took 6 bases from V and 8 from J; bases not matched to a gene: 4. The CDR3: CASRQGPDEQFF. Here the CDR3 DNA reads TGTGCCAGCAGACAGGGGCCTGATGAGCAGTTCTTC.

The chain employs TRBV10-3 and TRBJ1-5; D unresolved. Germline CDR1 is ENHRY and CDR2 is SYGVKD. This CDR3 spans 15 amino acids. Trimming left V 2 bases short and J 0 bases short, with 8 bases between. CDR3 DNA: TGTGCCATCAGTGAGGTATGGGATAGCAATCAGCCCCAGCATTTT. This sequence encodes CAISEVWDSNQPQHF.

This chain joins TRBV7-2 and TRBJ1-2; D call uncertain. The V end lost 3 bases, the J end lost 0 bases, and 5 bases lay between the germline ends. This CDR3 comprises 13 residues. The germline V gene has CDR1 SGHTA and CDR2 FQGNSA. The CDR3, as DNA: TGTGCCAGCAGCTTTCTCTCTAACTATGGCTACACCTTC. Protein product: CASSFLSNYGYTF. Drawing the rest from reference TRBV7-2 and TRBJ1-2, the complete variable domain is GAGVSQSPSNKVTEKGKDVELRCDPISGHTALYWYRQSLGQGLEFLIYFQGNSAPDKSGLPSDRFSAERTGGSVSTLTIQRTQQEDSAVYLCASSFLSNYGYTFGSGTRLTVV.